This T cell receptor beta chain was captured by sequencing in a study of glioma-infiltrating T cells. Study-level information: Before surgery, glioma patients received dexamethasone for at most six days.

Using RNA template, CDR3s of TCR alpha and beta were amplified with iRepertoire arm-PCR. Tissue mRNA or PBMC total RNA, roughly 100-400 ng, went into one-step reverse transcription and amplification. TCRdb recomputed calls from the multiplex PCR reads with MiXCR, one row per CDR3 protein. The profile shows more than 300,000 distinct CDR3 sequences, roughly two fifths of them singletons. This clonotype was counted only a few times. Its antigen is unknown. Germline V gene sequence: CDR1 MGHRA, CDR2 YSYEKL. The CDR3 is 14 amino acids. Trimming removed 2 bases from V and 2 bases from J, with 7 bases in between. Study-level findings and limits: A blood CDR3 motif signature was depleted in highly divergent patients.

The TCR comes from a human donor with low-grade glioma or glioblastoma, undergoing nonglioma brain surgery, or in good health (not recorded which). The sequencing sample was made of glioma tissue, nonneoplastic brain tissue, or PBMCs (not recorded which). The rearrangement links TRBV4-1 to TRBJ1-5; unclear D gene. DNA for the CDR3: TGCGCCAGCAGCCAAATCACGGGCAATCAGCCCCAGCATTTT. Amino acids: CASSQITGNQPQHF.